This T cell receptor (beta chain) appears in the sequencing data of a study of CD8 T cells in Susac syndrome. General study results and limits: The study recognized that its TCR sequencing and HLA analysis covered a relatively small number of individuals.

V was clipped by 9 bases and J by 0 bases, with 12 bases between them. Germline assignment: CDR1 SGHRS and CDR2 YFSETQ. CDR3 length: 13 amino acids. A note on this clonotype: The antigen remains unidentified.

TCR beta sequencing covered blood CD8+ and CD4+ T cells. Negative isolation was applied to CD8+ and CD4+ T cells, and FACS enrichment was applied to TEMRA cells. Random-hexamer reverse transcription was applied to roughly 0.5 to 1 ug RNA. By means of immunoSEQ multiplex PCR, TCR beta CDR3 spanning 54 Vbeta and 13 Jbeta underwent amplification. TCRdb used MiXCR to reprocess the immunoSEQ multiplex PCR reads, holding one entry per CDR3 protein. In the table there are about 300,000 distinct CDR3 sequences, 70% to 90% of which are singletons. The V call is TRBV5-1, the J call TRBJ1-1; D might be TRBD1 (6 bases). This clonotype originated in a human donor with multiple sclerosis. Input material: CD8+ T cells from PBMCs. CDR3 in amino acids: CATQTGLNTEAFF. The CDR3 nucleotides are TGCGCCACCCAAACAGGGCTGAACACTGAAGCTTTCTTT.